One and the same sample provided the 17 T cell receptor beta chains below, sequenced in a study of T cell changes during pregnancy in multiple sclerosis. Libraries were prepared by immunoSEQ multiplex PCR; TCRdb keeps only in-frame clonotypes and omits some of them. The data hold roughly 90,000 clones, with approximately 90% observed a single time. Source: peripheral blood, taken in the first trimester of pregnancy. Receptor source: a female donor in good health, enrolled as a control in a pregnancy study.

This chain connects TRBV28 to TRBJ1-2, with D tentatively TRBD1 (6 bases). Trimming shortened V by 5 bases and J by 4 bases, and 11 bases separated the two germline ends. The CDR3 runs 13 residues. Germline V gene data show CDR1 as MDHEN and CDR2 as SYDVKM. DNA of the CDR3: TGTGCCAGCAGTACCCCGGACAGCTATGGCTACACCTTC. This gives the protein CASSTPDSYGYTF.

The chain is built from TRBV19 and TRBJ1-2, with 9 bases fitting TRBD1. This CDR3 comprises 14 residues. V shed 8 bases, J shed 4 bases, and the junction held 8 bases outside the gene matches. Germline assignment: CDR1 LNHDA and CDR2 SQIVND (reference sequence). CDR3 sequence (DNA): TGTGCCAGTGGGGCCGGGACAGGGTTCTATGGCTACACCTTC. This codes for CASGAGTGFYGYTF.

V gene TRBV11-2 combines with J gene TRBJ2-7; 9 bases agree with TRBD1. Germline CDR1 SGHAT, CDR2 FQNNGV. V lost 2 bases and J lost 3; bases outside the gene matches: 8. The CDR3 spans 16 residues. The CDR3 here is CASSLLPGQGIYEQYF. The CDR3 nucleotides read TGTGCCAGCAGCTTATTACCGGGACAGGGTATCTACGAGCAGTACTTC.

The chain combines TRBV14 with TRBJ2-3; 12 nucleotides agree with TRBD2. The CDR3 contains 16 residues. V shed 7 bases and J 2 bases; nucleotides not matched to a gene: 7. Germline CDR1 is SGHDN and CDR2 is FVKESK. The CDR3 loop is CASTRLAGDPTDTQYF. The CDR3 DNA reads TGTGCCAGCACCAGACTAGCGGGAGACCCCACAGATACGCAGTATTTT.

The V call is TRBV5-1, the J call TRBJ2-7, with a weak D call TRBD1 (5 bases). Germline CDR1 is SGHRS and CDR2 is YFSETQ. V lost 3 bases and J 9 bases, leaving 19 bases between the germline ends. The CDR3 totals 14 residues. The DNA of the CDR3 is TGCGCCAGCAGCTCCTTAACAGACAGTCGGGTGCAGTACTTC. Its translation: CASSSLTDSRVQYF.

J is TRBJ2-1 and V is TRBV9; 11 bases are shared with TRBD2. Germline-derived CDR1 and CDR2 are SGDLS and YYNGEE. The CDR3 is 15 residues long. The trim removed 4 bases at V and 10 bases at J, leaving 10 bases unmatched. The CDR3 protein is CASSPRIAGGREQFF. The CDR3 DNA is TGTGCCAGCAGCCCCCGGATAGCGGGGGGGCGAGAGCAGTTCTTC.

J is TRBJ1-6 and V is TRBV2; D is perhaps TRBD1 (6 bases). Between the trimmed V and J ends, which lost 2 bases and 6 bases, there was a span of 11 bases. Per germline, CDR1 SNHLY and CDR2 FYNNEI. The CDR3 has 15 amino acids. In DNA form, the CDR3 reads TGTGCCAGCAGTGAACAGGGGCACGGTAATTCACCCCTCCACTTT. This encodes CASSEQGHGNSPLHF.

With regard to this clone: The germline gene is not matched at one end of the junction; a read error may be the cause. The V gene is TRBV7-2, the J gene TRBJ2-3; maybe TRBD1 (6 bases). The V gene's germline CDR1 is SGHTA and CDR2 FQGNSA. The CDR3 is 14 amino acids. CDR3 loop: CAGSSTQTGRTQYF. CDR3 in DNA: TGTGCCGGCAGCTCGACGCAAACAGGGCGTACGCAGTATTTT.

CDR3 sequence reads: CASSLSPGRYQPQHF. The DNA for the CDR3 is TGTGCCAGCAGCTTATCACCAGGGCGTTATCAGCCCCAGCATTTT. This chain connects TRBV11-2 to TRBJ1-5; TRBD1 might be the D (5 bases). Trimming took 2 bases from V and 5 from J, leaving 13 bases between them. The CDR3 is 15 amino acids. The germline gives CDR1 SGHAT, CDR2 FQNNGV.

The CDR3 here is CASSPEGPYYGYTF. The DNA for the CDR3 is TGTGCCAGCAGCCCGGAGGGGCCGTACTATGGCTACACCTTC. The rearrangement links TRBV5-8 to TRBJ1-2; a possible D gene is TRBD1 (5 bases). The CDR3 consists of 14 residues. Trimming cost V 4 bases and J 3 bases, with 13 bases left between them. CDR1 SGHTS and CDR2 YDEGEE come from the germline V gene.

V usage is TRBV7-2 and J usage is TRBJ2-7; D is possibly TRBD1 (5 bases). CDR1 SGHTA and CDR2 FQGNSA come from the germline V gene. This CDR3 contains 15 residues. V lost 1 base and J 7 bases, leaving 17 bases between the germline ends. The DNA for the CDR3 is TGTGCCAGCAGCTTAGTAATCCAGGGTGGGAAAGAGCAGTACTTC. Translation gives CASSLVIQGGKEQYF.

The chain couples TRBV6-5 to TRBJ2-7, with TRBD2 matching 7 bases. The germline V gene has CDR1 MNHEY and CDR2 SVGAGI. V shed 6 bases and J 3 bases; nucleotides not matched to a gene: 11. This CDR3 region has 15 residues. The CDR3: CASRSWTRGFYEQYF. The CDR3 nucleotides read TGTGCCAGCAGATCCTGGACTAGAGGGTTCTACGAGCAGTACTTC.

The chain has TRBV9 and TRBJ2-7; 9 positions match TRBD1. CDR3 length equals 15 residues. Trimming cost V 0 bases and J 2 bases; bases outside gene matches: 3. Germline V gene lookup returns CDR1 SGDLS and CDR2 YYNGEE. Written as DNA, the CDR3 is TGTGCCAGCAGCGTAGGCGGGACAGGGACCTACGAGCAGTACTTC. Its protein product is CASSVGGTGTYEQYF.

This clone was observed a single time. This chain joins TRBV29-1 and TRBJ2-7; 8 bases line up with TRBD2. The germline CDR1 and CDR2 sequences are SQVTM and ANQGSEA. With 3 bases clipped from V and 7 bases from J, the junction kept 11 bases outside the gene matches. The CDR3 is 14 residues long. CDR3 sequence reads: CSVDLSGASREQYF. The CDR3 DNA is TGCAGCGTTGATCTTAGCGGGGCATCCCGGGAGCAGTACTTC.

The chain couples TRBV18 to TRBJ2-3; 8 nucleotides line up with TRBD1. In germline, CDR1 is KGHSH, CDR2 LQKENI. This CDR3 comprises 16 residues. J lost 0 bases, V lost 3 bases, and 5 bases had no gene match. The CDR3 reads CASSPLGQGSTDTQYF. CDR3 DNA: TGTGCCAGCTCACCCCTCGGACAGGGAAGCACAGATACGCAGTATTTT.

J is TRBJ1-3 and V is TRBV7-2, with no clear D. CDR3 size: 12 residues. Trimming took off 1 base at V and 7 bases at J, with 5 bases between the two ends. The germline gives CDR1 SGHTA, CDR2 FQGNSA. The CDR3 nucleotides read TGTGCCAGCAGCTTAGTTCGGAACACCATATATTTT. Protein: CASSLVRNTIYF. Full variable domain (outside the CDR3, taken from reference TRBV7-2 and TRBJ1-3): GAGVSQSPSNKVTEKGKDVELRCDPISGHTALYWYRQSLGQGLEFLIYFQGNSAPDKSGLPSDRFSAERTGGSVSTLTIQRTQQEDSAVYLCASSLVRNTIYFGEGSWLTVV.

The chain has TRBV9 and TRBJ2-3; D is possibly TRBD1 (5 bases). CDR1 is SGDLS, CDR2 YYNGEE, per germline. The CDR3 has 16 residues. Trimming left V 5 bases short and J 2 bases short, with 18 bases between. DNA for the CDR3: TGTGCCAGCAGTGAACAGGATTTAGCATTCACAGATACGCAGTATTTT. Protein product: CASSEQDLAFTDTQYF.